Listed below are T cell receptor beta chains from one sample, sequenced in a study of cytomegalovirus exposure and HLA in healthy donors. Clones were sequenced by immunoSEQ multiplex PCR, and TCRdb holds only the in-frame ones, with some missing. Of 130,000 or so clones listed, roughly 73% are singletons. Sequencing was done on a sample of PBMCs. The source is a female donor in good health and CMV-seronegative. Each CDR3 is given with its conserved first and last residue. D genes are given only for firm matches. Expanded clones get a size class; other rows say once, few or many, or leave the size out.

j_call clone_size d_call v_call cdr3_aa cdr3_nt
TRBJ1-2 NA NA TRBV5-1 CASSFGENYGYTF TGCGCCAGCAGCTTTGGAGAGAACTATGGCTACACCTTC
TRBJ2-1 NA TRBD2 TRBV10-3 CATTDGLAAYNEQFF TGTGCCACCACCGATGGACTAGCGGCTTACAATGAGCAGTTCTTC
TRBJ2-7 NA TRBD2 TRBV12-5 CASGDGTSGGRSSYEQYF TGTGCTAGTGGCGACGGGACTAGCGGGGGCCGGAGCTCCTACGAGCAGTACTTC
TRBJ2-7 NA TRBD2 TRBV9 CASSVETSGSSGYDEQYF TGTGCCAGCAGCGTAGAAACTAGCGGGAGTTCGGGTTACGACGAGCAGTACTTC
TRBJ1-5 NA TRBD1 TRBV15 CATSRDLWGQGPGGNQPQHF TGTGCCACCAGCAGAGATCTCTGGGGACAGGGGCCGGGCGGCAATCAGCCCCAGCATTTT
TRBJ1-2 NA NA TRBV29-1 CSVGQGGSGDGYTF TGCAGCGTTGGTCAGGGAGGATCAGGTGATGGCTACACCTTC
TRBJ1-6 NA TRBD1 TRBV19 CASRTDRVRSPLHF TGTGCCAGCCGAACGGACAGGGTTCGATCACCCCTCCACTTT
TRBJ1-3 NA TRBD1 TRBV7-9 CASSGGQVQNTIYF TGTGCCAGCAGCGGGGGACAGGTTCAAAACACCATATATTTT
TRBJ1-2 NA NA TRBV28 CASSFRDTDIYGYTF TGTGCCAGCAGTTTCAGGGACACCGATATCTATGGCTACACCTTC
TRBJ2-7 NA TRBD2 TRBV15 CATSPGTSGTYGIRYF TGTGCCACCAGTCCAGGGACTAGCGGGACGTACGGGATTCGGTACTTC
TRBJ1-1 few NA TRBV5-6 CASSPPQGMNTEAFF TGTGCCAGCAGCCCACCACAGGGAATGAACACTGAAGCTTTCTTT
TRBJ1-2 once NA TRBV7-2 CASRLQEDYGYTF TGTGCCAGCAGATTACAGGAGGACTATGGCTACACCTTC
TRBJ2-7 few NA TRBV20-1 CSATSSYEQYF TGCAGTGCTACTAGCTCCTACGAGCAGTACTTC
TRBJ2-1 once TRBD2 TRBV9 CASSVDPLAGVRNEQFF TGTGCCAGCAGCGTAGACCCACTAGCGGGAGTTCGAAATGAGCAGTTCTTC
TRBJ2-3 NA NA TRBV29-1 CSGAGAGKRGSTDTQYF TGCAGCGGTGCAGGGGCTGGCAAGCGGGGAAGCACAGATACGCAGTATTTT
TRBJ1-2 few NA TRBV7-9 CASSPRSQGTYGYTF TGTGCCAGCAGCCCCCGGAGCCAGGGCACCTATGGCTACACCTTC
TRBJ2-3 once TRBD2 TRBV9 CASSVPLHRDGRDADTQYF TGTGCCAGCAGCGTTCCCTTGCATAGAGACGGGAGGGACGCAGATACGCAGTATTTT
TRBJ1-1 NA TRBD1 TRBV12-5 CASGLWDRVNTEAFF TGTGCTAGTGGTTTGTGGGACAGGGTGAACACTGAAGCTTTCTTT
TRBJ2-2 few TRBD2 TRBV7-2 CASSLSSGGAVTGELFF TGTGCCAGCAGCTTATCGAGCGGGGGGGCCGTCACCGGGGAGCTGTTTTTT
TRBJ1-1 NA TRBD1 TRBV7-3 CASSLGDRGRRAFF TGTGCCAGCAGCTTAGGGGACAGGGGAAGAAGGGCTTTCTTT
TRBJ2-6 NA NA TRBV29-1 CSVASTVSGANVLTF TGCAGCGTTGCATCGACAGTCTCTGGGGCCAACGTCCTGACTTTC
TRBJ2-7 once TRBD2 TRBV6-9 CASSYYPVYRTSGSSSYEQYF TGTGCCAGCAGTTATTATCCCGTCTACCGGACTAGCGGGAGCTCCTCCTACGAGCAGTACTTC
TRBJ1-6 NA NA TRBV6-5 CASSRQRSGSPLHF TGTGCCAGCAGTCGACAAAGGAGCGGTTCACCCCTCCACTTT
TRBJ2-5 NA NA TRBV7-8 CASSSEVWGPKTQYF TGTGCCAGCAGCTCGGAGGTGTGGGGGCCGAAGACCCAGTACTTC
TRBJ2-3 NA NA TRBV28 CASNPPGQGTDTQYF TGTGCCAGCAACCCCCCGGGGCAGGGGACAGATACGCAGTATTTT